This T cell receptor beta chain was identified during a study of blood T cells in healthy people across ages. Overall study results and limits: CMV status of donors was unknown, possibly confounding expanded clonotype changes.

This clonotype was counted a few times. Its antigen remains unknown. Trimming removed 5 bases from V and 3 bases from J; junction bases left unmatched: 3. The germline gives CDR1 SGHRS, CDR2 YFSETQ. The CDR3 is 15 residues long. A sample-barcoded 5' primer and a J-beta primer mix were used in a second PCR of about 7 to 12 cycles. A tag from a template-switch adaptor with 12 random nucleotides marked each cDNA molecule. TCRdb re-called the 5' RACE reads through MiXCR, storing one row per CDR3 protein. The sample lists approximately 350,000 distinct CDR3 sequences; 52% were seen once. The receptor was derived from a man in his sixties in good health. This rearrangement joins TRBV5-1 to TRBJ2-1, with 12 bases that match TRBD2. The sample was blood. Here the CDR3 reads CASRLAGGLYNEQFF. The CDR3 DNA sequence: TGCGCCAGCAGACTAGCGGGAGGACTCTACAATGAGCAGTTCTTC.